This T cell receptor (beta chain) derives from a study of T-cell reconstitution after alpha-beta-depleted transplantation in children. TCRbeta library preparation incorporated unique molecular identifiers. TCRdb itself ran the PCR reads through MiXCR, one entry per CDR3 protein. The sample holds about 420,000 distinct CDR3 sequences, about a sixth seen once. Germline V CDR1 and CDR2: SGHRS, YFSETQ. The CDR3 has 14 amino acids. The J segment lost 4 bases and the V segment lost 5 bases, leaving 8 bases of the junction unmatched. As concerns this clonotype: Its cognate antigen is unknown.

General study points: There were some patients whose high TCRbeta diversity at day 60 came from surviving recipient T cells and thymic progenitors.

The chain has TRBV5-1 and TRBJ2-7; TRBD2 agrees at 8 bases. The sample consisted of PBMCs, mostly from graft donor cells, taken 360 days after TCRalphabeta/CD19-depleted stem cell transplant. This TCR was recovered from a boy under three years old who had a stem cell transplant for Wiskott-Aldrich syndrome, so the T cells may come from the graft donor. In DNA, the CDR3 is TGCGCCAGCAGAGGGAATAGCGGGAAGTACGAGCAGTACTTC. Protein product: CASRGNSGKYEQYF. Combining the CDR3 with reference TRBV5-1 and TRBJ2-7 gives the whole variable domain KAGVTQTPRYLIKTRGQQVTLSCSPISGHRSVSWYQQTPGQGLQFLFEYFSETQRNKGNFPGRFSGRQFSNSRSEMNVSTLELGDSALYLCASRGNSGKYEQYFGPGTRLTVT.